Presented here are 25 T cell receptor beta chains from one specimen sequenced in a study of cytotoxic CD8 clonotypes in ibrutinib-treated CLL. Sequencing was performed with immunoSEQ multiplex PCR; in TCRdb, only in-frame clones are kept and a portion is missing. The repertoire holds over 120,000 clones, about 75% seen once, with 5.1% in the top ten. The sequencing used PBMCs, collected after 24 months of ibrutinib treatment. The origin of the receptors is a human donor with chronic lymphocytic leukemia.

This clone was counted once. A read error is possible here, since a much larger clone lies one base away. The chain couples TRBV11-3 to TRBJ2-1; TRBD2 matches 7 bases. The V gene end was trimmed by 5 bases and the J gene end by 9 bases; junction bases not matched to a gene: 4. The CDR3 consists of 12 residues. Germline lookup yields CDR1 SGHNT and CDR2 YENEEA. The CDR3 DNA sequence: TGTGCCAGCAGCCCCCCGGGGGGTGAGCAGTTCTTC. Translated: CASSPPGGEQFF.

The CDR3 DNA follows: TGTGCCAGCTCACCATTGGGGGGGACCCCCTCCGAGCAGTACTTC. It is translated as CASSPLGGTPSEQYF. This chain joins TRBV18 and TRBJ2-7; TRBD2 matches at 7 bases. The junction had 10 bases not matched to a gene; V was cut back by 2 bases and J by 6 bases. Germline CDR1 and CDR2: KGHSH and LQKENI. The CDR3 is 15 residues long.

The chain carries TRBV28 and TRBJ1-5; no reliable D call. The V gene's germline CDR1 is MDHEN and CDR2 SYDVKM. The CDR3 has 12 amino acids. The V end was cut by 6 bases, the J end by 3 bases, with 6 bases between. CDR3 region: CASRVNNQPQHF. CDR3 DNA: TGTGCCAGCAGGGTAAACAATCAGCCCCAGCATTTT.

The rearrangement uses TRBV9 and TRBJ2-3; TRBD1 agrees at 8 bases. The CDR3 covers 18 residues. The V and J ends lost 0 bases and 1 base, in that order; junction bases with no gene match: 10. CDR1 is SGDLS, CDR2 YYNGEE, per germline. In DNA, the CDR3 is TGTGCCAGCAGCGTAGACCCCGGGACAGGACTTCGCACAGATACGCAGTATTTT. Translated, it gives CASSVDPGTGLRTDTQYF.

This chain uses TRBV5-1 with TRBJ2-7; 7 bases fit TRBD1. The V gene end was trimmed by 7 bases and the J gene end by 3 bases; junction bases not matched to a gene: 13. The CDR3 spans 15 residues. CDR1 SGHRS and CDR2 YFSETQ come from the germline V gene. The chain's CDR3 is CASGPGQVEFYEQYF. The CDR3, as DNA: TGCGCCAGCGGTCCAGGACAGGTAGAGTTCTACGAGCAGTACTTC.

The J gene is TRBJ2-1, the V gene TRBV5-5; a weak D match, TRBD2 (6 bases). Looked up from germline, CDR1 is SGHKS and CDR2 is YYEKEE (reference sequence). The V end was cut by 4 bases, the J end by 4 bases, with 15 bases between. CDR3 length: 15 residues. The CDR3 nucleotides read TGTGCCAGCAGCGGTGCGGGGACTGGATACAATGAGCAGTTCTTC. Amino acid sequence: CASSGAGTGYNEQFF.

J is TRBJ1-1 and V is TRBV18; D uncertain. CDR1 is KGHSH, CDR2 LQKENI, per germline. The CDR3 is made up of 12 amino acids. Trimming pared 6 bases from V and 8 bases from J, leaving 13 bases between. The CDR3 protein is CASSTAGVEAFF. The CDR3 DNA reads TGTGCCAGCTCGACCGCTGGGGTGGAAGCTTTCTTT.

This chain uses TRBV9 with TRBJ2-2, with TRBD2 identical over 7 bases. This CDR3 spans 16 amino acids. V lost 2 bases to trimming and J lost 1 base; unmatched junction nucleotides: 5. In germline, CDR1 is SGDLS, CDR2 YYNGEE. In nucleotides, the CDR3 is TGTGCCAGCAGCGTTAGTCTAGCGGAGAACACCGGGGAGCTGTTTTTT. Its translation: CASSVSLAENTGELFF.

This clone came up once. The chain links TRBV10-3 to TRBJ2-7, with unresolved D. This CDR3 has 14 residues. Germline loops: CDR1 ENHRY, CDR2 SYGVKD. V lost 2 bases, J lost 0 bases, and 8 bases lay in between. CDR3 sequence (DNA): TGTGCCATCAGTGAGAGGCAGGACTCCTACGAGCAGTACTTC. Translating gives CAISERQDSYEQYF.

The chain links TRBV11-2 to TRBJ1-1, with D perhaps TRBD1 (5 bases). This CDR3 region has 15 residues. Trimming stripped 5 bases from V and 5 bases from J, with 18 bases between. Germline V gives CDR1 SGHAT, CDR2 FQNNGV. The CDR3 DNA follows: TGTGCCAGCAGCCCCCGGGCTGGGGCTGGGACTGAAGCTTTCTTT. Its protein is CASSPRAGAGTEAFF.

The genes are TRBV30 and TRBJ1-1; D gene unclear. This CDR3 region has 14 residues. Germline CDR1 is GTSNPN and CDR2 is SVGIG (reference sequence). Trimming shortened V by 1 base and J by 10 bases, and 19 bases separated the two germline ends. Written as DNA, the CDR3 is TGTGCCTGGAGTGAGGGCGCGGCCCTATTCGGAGCTTTCTTT. Protein sequence: CAWSEGAALFGAFF.

This chain uses TRBV7-2 with TRBJ2-4; D is unresolved. Looked up from germline, CDR1 is SGHTA and CDR2 is FQGNSA. The germline V and J ends were trimmed by 5 bases and 5 bases, with 13 bases remaining between them. This CDR3 has 14 residues. As DNA, the CDR3 is TGTGCCAGCAGCGCCGGTCAGACCCAAAACATTCAGTACTTC. The encoded protein is CASSAGQTQNIQYF.

V usage is TRBV18 and J usage is TRBJ2-2; D not certain. The length of the CDR3 is 15 residues. V was pared by 1 base and J by 0 bases, with 6 bases between. The germline gives CDR1 KGHSH, CDR2 LQKENI. The CDR3 DNA follows: TGTGCCAGCTCACCACTTGCAGCGAACACCGGGGAGCTGTTTTTT. As protein: CASSPLAANTGELFF. The variable domain in full, completed from reference TRBV18 and TRBJ2-2, reads NAGVMQNPRHLVRRRGQEARLRCSPMKGHSHVYWYRQLPEEGLKFMVYLQKENIIDESGMPKERFSAEFPKEGPSILRIQQVVRGDSAAYFCASSPLAANTGELFFGEGSRLTVL.

The chain is built from TRBV5-7 and TRBJ1-2; D ambiguous. TRBV5-7 is an open reading frame whose function is uncertain. CDR3 size: 12 residues. V was clipped by 4 bases and J by 8 bases, with 12 bases between them. DNA of the CDR3: TGTGCCAGCAGCCCGGGCGTGGCGGGCTACACCTTC. Protein sequence: CASSPGVAGYTF.

This chain links TRBV9 with TRBJ2-7, with 8 bases identical to TRBD2. CDR3 size: 14 residues. The V segment lost 3 bases and the J segment 9 bases; nucleotides outside the gene matches: 11. The germline CDR1 and CDR2 sequences are SGDLS and YYNGEE. CDR3 loop: CASSESGTRGRQYF. CDR3 DNA sequence: TGTGCCAGCAGCGAGTCCGGGACTAGGGGACGGCAGTACTTC.

CDR3 in DNA: TGTGCCAGCTCACCAGACAGGGCGGGGGAGCAGTACTTC. Protein: CASSPDRAGEQYF. The genes are TRBV18 and TRBJ2-7; the D gene is possibly TRBD1 (7 bases). This CDR3 contains 13 residues. Trimming left V 2 bases short and J 7 bases short, with 12 bases between. Germline V gene lookup returns CDR1 KGHSH and CDR2 LQKENI.

A few counts support this clone. This sequence joins TRBV4-3 and TRBJ2-1; the match to TRBD1 covers 10 bases. Germline assignment: CDR1 LGHNA and CDR2 YSLEER. CDR3 length: 15 amino acids. After removal of 0 bases from V and 7 bases from J, the junction contained 3 bases not matched to a gene. The CDR3 loop reads CASSQEGQGTNEQFF. CDR3 sequence (DNA): TGCGCCAGCAGCCAAGAGGGACAGGGGACAAATGAGCAGTTCTTC.

There are a few counts of this clone. Different DNA sequences within this sample yield the same CDR3. The chain is built from TRBV5-1 and TRBJ1-2; 10 bases map to TRBD1. V trimming: 4 bases; J trimming: 2 bases; junction bases outside the gene matches: 5. The CDR3 is 15 residues long. The germline V gene encodes CDR1 SGHRS and CDR2 YFSETQ. The CDR3 coding sequence is TGCGCCAGCAGCCCCGGACAGGGGGGGAACTATGGCTACACCTTC. As protein: CASSPGQGGNYGYTF.

The chain is built from TRBV28 and TRBJ1-2; D might be TRBD1 (5 bases). V gave up 1 base and J gave up 4 bases, with 16 bases separating them. The CDR3 runs to 16 residues. Germline V gene lookup returns CDR1 MDHEN and CDR2 SYDVKM. The CDR3 region is CASSLLWGGNSYGYTF. CDR3 in DNA: TGTGCCAGCAGTTTATTGTGGGGCGGGAACTCCTATGGCTACACCTTC.

The chain has TRBV28 and TRBJ1-4; the D gene is possibly TRBD1 (6 bases). The germline V gene has CDR1 MDHEN and CDR2 SYDVKM. Deletions cut 1 base from V and 4 bases from J, with 13 bases between. The length of the CDR3 is 16 residues. CDR3 coding DNA: TGTGCCAGCAGTTTATCGGGGGCCGGTAATAATGAAAAACTGTTTTTT. It is translated as CASSLSGAGNNEKLFF.

The CDR3: CASSQEGVDRGLDTQYF. The CDR3, as DNA: TGCGCCAGCAGCCAAGAGGGGGTCGACAGGGGGTTGGATACGCAGTATTTT. This chain uses TRBV4-3 with TRBJ2-3; 9 nucleotides line up with TRBD1. CDR1 LGHNA and CDR2 YSLEER come from the germline V gene. With V trimmed by 0 bases and J by 6 bases, 10 bases remained unmatched. This CDR3 has 17 residues.

The chain carries TRBV5-1 and TRBJ2-3; no clear D gene. V was shortened by 4 bases and J by 6 bases, with 12 bases between the two germline ends. The germline V gene has CDR1 SGHRS and CDR2 YFSETQ. The CDR3 loop spans 13 amino acids. In DNA form, the CDR3 reads TGCGCCAGCAGCCCCTCGACTGGCGATACGCAGTATTTT. It codes for CASSPSTGDTQYF.

The V and J genes are TRBV10-3 and TRBJ2-3; no clear D gene. V was shortened by 6 bases and J by 1 base, with 11 bases between the two germline ends. There are 14 residues in the CDR3. Germline CDR1 and CDR2: ENHRY and SYGVKD. The CDR3 reads CAIRATTGTDTQYF. The CDR3 nucleotides are TGTGCCATCAGGGCCACTACAGGCACAGATACGCAGTATTTT.

This sequence joins TRBV6-5 and TRBJ1-1; 10 bases align to TRBD1. This CDR3 contains 14 residues. V was pared by 2 bases and J by 8 bases, with 5 bases of the junction left unmatched. Germline V CDR1 and CDR2: MNHEY, SVGAGI. CDR3 sequence (DNA): TGTGCCAGCAGTTACCCCGGGGACAGGGGAGAAGCTTTCTTT. Translated, it gives CASSYPGDRGEAFF.

This clone appeared once. V gene TRBV27 combines with J gene TRBJ2-2, with D possibly being TRBD1 (5 bases). This CDR3 region has 14 residues. Germline CDR1 and CDR2: MNHEY and SMNVEV (reference sequence). Trimming left V 6 bases short and J 2 bases short, with 10 bases between. The CDR3 DNA is TGTGCCAGCAGAGCGACAGTTAACACCGGGGAGCTGTTTTTT. Translating it yields CASRATVNTGELFF.